This TCR beta chain was captured in a study of blood T cell repertoires in COVID-19. The protocol was immunoSEQ multiplex PCR, while the TCRdb copy is restricted to in-frame clones and leaves out a portion. Of around 210,000 clones listed, 80% to 90% are singletons. Per the germline V gene, CDR1 is SGHRS and CDR2 is YFSETQ. The CDR3 is made up of 19 amino acids. Trimming took 0 bases from V and 4 from J; bases not matched to a gene: 18. Source material: peripheral blood. The sequence was obtained from a woman in her 70s with acute or convalescent COVID-19. This chain uses TRBV5-1 with TRBJ1-1; 7 nucleotides line up with TRBD1. This CDR3 reads CASSLGGRKGAQRVTEAFF. CDR3 bases: TGCGCCAGCAGCTTGGGAGGGCGTAAGGGGGCGCAACGGGTCACTGAAGCTTTCTTT.